These 27 T cell receptor beta chains originate from one sample sequenced in a study of blood T cell repertoires in COVID-19. Sequenced by immunoSEQ multiplex PCR; TCRdb stores in-frame clones only, minus some. The sample lists about 260,000 clones, around 86% seen once, with roughly 1.6% in the top ten. The specimen was peripheral blood. The receptors originated from a woman in her forties who had recovered from COVID-19.

This chain connects TRBV3-1 (or the pseudogene TRBV3-2) to TRBJ1-1; the D gene is possibly TRBD1 (6 bases). Trimming left V 2 bases short and J 4 bases short, with 11 bases between. This CDR3 is built from 14 residues. The V gene's germline CDR1 is LGHDT and CDR2 YNNKEL (reference sequence). The CDR3 spells CASSQFRGGTEAFF. The CDR3 nucleotides read TGTGCCAGCAGCCAATTCAGGGGTGGCACTGAAGCTTTCTTT.

This chain connects TRBV2 to TRBJ2-7; D is uncertain. Germline V gene sequence: CDR1 SNHLY, CDR2 FYNNEI. Trimming took off 5 bases at V and 4 bases at J, with 6 bases between the two ends. The CDR3 loop spans 11 amino acids. CDR3 sequence (DNA): TGTGCCAGCAGTATCGGTTACGAGCAGTACTTC. Translated: CASSIGYEQYF.

This clone appeared once. The rearrangement links TRBV18 to TRBJ2-7, with 8 bases that match TRBD1. V gave up 4 bases and J gave up 8 bases; unmatched junction bases: 16. CDR3 size: 16 residues. Germline V gene data show CDR1 as KGHSH and CDR2 as LQKENI. The CDR3 spells CASSRATGTGLTQQYF. The DNA for the CDR3 is TGTGCCAGCTCACGAGCGACCGGGACAGGTCTTACGCAGCAGTACTTC.

The CDR3 bases are TGTGCCAGCAGGACAGGGGGAAAGTATGGCTACACCTTC. This sequence encodes CASRTGGKYGYTF. The chain is built from TRBV2 and TRBJ1-2; 9 positions agree with TRBD1. J gave up 5 bases and V 6 bases, and 4 bases lay outside the gene matches. This CDR3 is 13 amino acids long. The germline V gene has CDR1 SNHLY and CDR2 FYNNEI. Full variable domain (remainder filled in from reference TRBV2 and TRBJ1-2): EPEVTQTPSHQVTQMGQEVILRCVPISNHLYFYWYRQILGQKVEFLVSFYNNEISEKSEIFDDQFSVERPDGSNFTLKIRSTKLEDSAMYFCASRTGGKYGYTFGSGTRLTVV.

This chain joins TRBV29-1 and TRBJ1-2; TRBD1 is a possible D gene (6 bases). The length of the CDR3 is 11 residues. V was shortened by 7 bases and J by 4 bases, with 10 bases between the two germline ends. Germline V gene sequence: CDR1 SQVTM, CDR2 ANQGSEA. In DNA, the CDR3 is TGCAGCGGCAGGGGTGTCTATGGCTACACCTTC. Protein product: CSGRGVYGYTF.

The table lists this clone with a count of one. The chain uses TRBV7-9 and TRBJ2-5; 10 bases align to TRBD1. Germline V gene data show CDR1 as SEHNR and CDR2 as FQNEAQ (reference sequence). With V trimmed by 11 bases and J by 5 bases, 8 bases remained unmatched. This CDR3 region has 13 residues. CDR3 in amino acids: CAGRDRGRETQYF. The DNA of the CDR3 is TGTGCCGGCCGGGACAGGGGACGCGAGACCCAGTACTTC.

The V call is TRBV7-2, the J call TRBJ2-7, with a tentative D call TRBD1 (6 bases). This CDR3 is built from 14 residues. Trimming left V 5 bases short and J 5 bases short, with 16 bases between. The germline V gene has CDR1 SGHTA and CDR2 FQGNSA. The CDR3 bases are TGTGCCAGCAGCAAACAGGGAGTGGCGGACGAGCAGTACTTC. This encodes CASSKQGVADEQYF.

The chain links TRBV7-6 to TRBJ1-6; D gene unclear. This CDR3 contains 17 residues. V dropped 9 bases and J dropped 13 bases, with 31 bases sitting between them. Germline assignment: CDR1 SGHVS and CDR2 FNYEAQ. The CDR3, as DNA: TGTGCCAGTCGCCCTCAGTGGGAGCTCCTATACCCTGCCCCCCTCCACTTT. The encoded protein is CASRPQWELLYPAPLHF.

This clone is a singleton in its sample. V is TRBV7-6 and J is TRBJ1-5; unclear D gene. The CDR3 length is 15 residues. Germline assignment: CDR1 SGHVS and CDR2 FNYEAQ. V was cut by 5 bases and J by 3 bases, with 14 bases left in between. The CDR3 region is CASSLLAGFNQPQHF. CDR3 coding DNA: TGTGCCAGCAGCCTTCTGGCGGGGTTCAATCAGCCCCAGCATTTT.

Only one count was recorded for this clone. The chain employs TRBV5-1 and TRBJ1-1, with 9 bases identical to TRBD1. CDR1 is SGHRS and CDR2 is YFSETQ in the germline V gene. V gave up 3 bases and J gave up 0 bases; unmatched junction bases: 0. CDR3 length: 14 amino acids. DNA of the CDR3: TGCGCCAGCAGCTGGGACAGGGTGAACACTGAAGCTTTCTTT. It codes for CASSWDRVNTEAFF.

The J gene is TRBJ1-5, the V gene TRBV12-2; no check of the table's D call, TRBD1, against the DNA was made. TRBV12-2 is a recognized pseudogene. This CDR3 is 18 amino acids long. This CDR3 is CASRYQRGTVISNQPQHF. DNA of the CDR3: TGTGCAAGTCGCTACCAACGGGGGACAGTGATTAGCAATCAGCCCCAGCATTTT.

The chain joins TRBV10-3 to TRBJ2-1, with D maybe TRBD1 (5 bases). From germline, CDR1 is ENHRY and CDR2 SYGVKD. Trimming removed 7 bases from V and 7 bases from J, with 17 bases in between. CDR3 size: 14 residues. In DNA form, the CDR3 reads TGTGCCATCAAAGGGTCGACTGGGGCGAATGAGCAGTTCTTC. Its translation: CAIKGSTGANEQFF.

This clone was detected only once. The chain carries TRBV6-5 and TRBJ1-1, with D perhaps TRBD1 (5 bases). Trimming pared 8 bases from V and 1 base from J, leaving 11 bases between. The CDR3 has 13 amino acids. The germline V gene encodes CDR1 MNHEY and CDR2 SVGAGI. The CDR3 reads CASARQPNTEAFF. The CDR3 coding sequence is TGTGCCAGCGCCCGACAGCCGAACACTGAAGCTTTCTTT.

This clone was observed once. V usage is TRBV30 and J usage is TRBJ1-4, with D possibly being TRBD1 (6 bases). The CDR3 covers 15 residues. CDR1 and CDR2 from the germline V gene are GTSNPN and SVGIG (reference sequence). Trimming took off 7 bases at V and 0 bases at J, with 15 bases between the two ends. The CDR3 protein is CAFTGLYATNEKLFF. The CDR3 nucleotides are TGTGCCTTTACAGGGTTGTATGCAACTAATGAAAAACTGTTTTTT.

The chain is built from TRBV3-1 (or the pseudogene TRBV3-2) and TRBJ2-1, with 8 bases aligning to TRBD2. With 6 bases clipped from V and 7 bases from J, the junction kept 17 bases outside the gene matches. Germline V gives CDR1 LGHDT, CDR2 YNNKEL (reference sequence). This CDR3 is built from 17 residues. The CDR3 loop is CASSHNSLAGPWNEQFF. CDR3 nucleotides: TGTGCCAGCAGTCACAACTCCTTAGCGGGGCCCTGGAATGAGCAGTTCTTC.

The CDR3: CASSYKGQNSPLHF. CDR3 bases: TGTGCCAGCAGTTACAAAGGACAGAATTCACCCCTCCACTTT. The chain joins TRBV6-5 to TRBJ1-6; D is perhaps TRBD1 (6 bases). The CDR3 consists of 14 residues. V lost 2 bases and J 7 bases, leaving 9 bases between the germline ends. The germline CDR1 and CDR2 sequences are MNHEY and SVGAGI.

The chain joins TRBV5-4 to TRBJ1-5; 12 positions agree with TRBD1. In germline, CDR1 is SGHNT, CDR2 YYREEE (reference sequence). This CDR3 comprises 18 residues. V dropped 0 bases and J dropped 6; count of bases not matched to a gene: 10. CDR3 coding DNA: TGTGCCAGCAGCTTGGCGGGACAGGGGGCGCGGCCTGGTCAGCCCCAGCATTTT. It codes for CASSLAGQGARPGQPQHF.

The V gene is TRBV27, the J gene TRBJ2-7; D is perhaps TRBD2 (6 bases). The CDR3 loop spans 14 amino acids. The V gene's germline CDR1 is MNHEY and CDR2 SMNVEV (reference sequence). Between the trimmed V and J ends, which lost 5 bases and 2 bases, there was a span of 13 bases. The CDR3 DNA follows: TGTGCCAGCAGTAAGGGACTGGACCCCTACGAGCAGTACTTC. Amino acid sequence: CASSKGLDPYEQYF.

This chain connects TRBV9 to TRBJ2-2; D ambiguous. V was cut by 2 bases and J by 0 bases, with 2 bases left in between. The CDR3 is 13 amino acids. Per the germline V gene, CDR1 is SGDLS and CDR2 is YYNGEE. The CDR3 spells CASSVTNTGELFF. Here the CDR3 DNA reads TGTGCCAGCAGCGTCACGAACACCGGGGAGCTGTTTTTT.

In nucleotides, the CDR3 is TGCGCCAGCAGCCAAGCAGGCTGGCAGGGGGCCCAACATGGCTACACCTTC. Amino acids: CASSQAGWQGAQHGYTF. The rearrangement links TRBV4-3 to TRBJ1-2, with 8 bases matching TRBD1. The junction had 13 bases not matched to a gene; V was cut back by 1 base and J by 6 bases. The CDR3 consists of 17 residues. The germline V gene encodes CDR1 LGHNA and CDR2 YSLEER.

CDR3 sequence: CASKVHLSGTGNMNTEAFF. DNA for the CDR3: TGTGCCAGTAAAGTCCATCTATCTGGCACAGGGAACATGAACACTGAAGCTTTCTTT. The chain couples TRBV19 to TRBJ1-1; TRBD1 is a possible D gene (6 bases). Germline V CDR1 and CDR2: LNHDA, SQIVND (reference sequence). The V end lost 7 bases, the J end lost 0 bases, and 27 bases lay between the germline ends. This CDR3 spans 19 amino acids.

The chain recombines TRBV13 with TRBJ2-3; maybe TRBD1 (6 bases). V dropped 0 bases and J dropped 0 bases, with 10 bases sitting between them. This CDR3 has 16 residues. The germline V gene has CDR1 PRHDT and CDR2 FYEKMQ (reference sequence). CDR3 residues: CASSLGLRGSTDTQYF. The CDR3 coding sequence is TGTGCCAGCAGCTTAGGCCTTAGGGGGAGCACAGATACGCAGTATTTT.

This chain connects TRBV19 to TRBJ2-7, with D maybe TRBD1 (6 bases). Germline CDR1 LNHDA, CDR2 SQIVND (reference sequence). This CDR3 contains 13 residues. The V gene lost 6 bases and the J gene lost 3 bases, with 12 bases spanning the gap. This CDR3 is CASRTEDSYEQYF. In nucleotides, the CDR3 is TGTGCCAGTAGAACCGAGGACAGCTACGAGCAGTACTTC.

As DNA, the CDR3 is TGTGCCAGCAGTGGCCGCACAGGGACCGACGGGGAAGCTTTCTTT. Amino acid sequence: CASSGRTGTDGEAFF. V and J are TRBV2 and TRBJ1-1, with D possibly TRBD1 on 6 matching bases. The CDR3 covers 15 residues. The germline V gene has CDR1 SNHLY and CDR2 FYNNEI. The V end lost 4 bases, the J end lost 8 bases, and 20 bases lay between the germline ends.

DNA for the CDR3: TGTGCCAGCAATTGGCAGGGGAGTAATGAAAAACTGTTTTTT. Translation gives CASNWQGSNEKLFF. V gene TRBV3-1 (or the pseudogene TRBV3-2) combines with J gene TRBJ1-4; TRBD1 is a possible D gene (6 bases). Per the germline V gene, CDR1 is LGHDT and CDR2 is YNNKEL (reference sequence). The germline V and J ends were trimmed by 7 bases and 4 bases, with 13 bases remaining between them. This CDR3 comprises 14 residues.

As for this clone: Other DNA sequences within the sample encode an identical CDR3. V is TRBV12-3 or TRBV12-4 and J is TRBJ2-3; D is undetermined. The CDR3 sequence is 13 residues long. The V end lost 3 bases, the J end lost 3 bases, and 7 bases lay between the germline ends. The CDR3 DNA is TGTGCCAGCAGTTTGGAGAGAACAGATACGCAGTATTTT. It specifies CASSLERTDTQYF.

The gene calls are TRBV7-9 and TRBJ1-3; possibly TRBD1 for D (5 bases). V lost 6 bases to trimming and J lost 1 base, with 19 bases between them. CDR3 length: 17 amino acids. CDR1 and CDR2 (germline): SEHNR, FQNEAQ (reference sequence). The DNA for the CDR3 is TGTGCCAGCAGTCAAACATCGGGACGGGGGTCTGGAAACACCATATATTTT. Protein sequence: CASSQTSGRGSGNTIYF.